The TCR beta chain under discussion was sequenced for a study of OX40 agonist ivuxolimab in advanced cancers. Study information: Patients were treated with ivuxolimab, an agonistic anti-OX40 (CD134) antibody. The dose-escalation group included hepatocellular carcinoma, melanoma, renal cell carcinoma and head and neck cancer. Study-level results: Fewer expanded clones were found on average in CD4+ than in CD8+ T cells. What antigens the expanded peripheral T cells recognized was never established.

To note about this clone: Its matching antigen is unknown.

Sequencing was performed with immunoSEQ multiplex PCR; in TCRdb, only in-frame clones are kept and a portion is missing. The repertoire consists of around 78,000 clones, with roughly 80% occurring once and the leading ten covering roughly 4.9%. CDR1 is SEHNR, CDR2 FQNEAQ, per germline (reference sequence). V shed 8 bases and J shed 2 bases, with 10 bases lying between them. The CDR3 sequence is 12 residues long. Sequencing used CD4+ or CD8+ T cells sorted from blood, obtained in a trial of the OX40 agonist ivuxolimab. This chain uses TRBV7-9 with TRBJ2-7; the D gene could be TRBD1 or TRBD2 (6 bases each). This TCR was sampled from an adult with an advanced solid tumor such as melanoma, head and neck, liver or kidney cancer. In DNA, the CDR3 is TGTGCCAGCGGGGGGCCGGCCTACGAGCAGTACTTC. This sequence encodes CASGGPAYEQYF. The full variable domain, with the rest looked up from reference TRBV7-9 and TRBJ2-7, is DTGVSQNPRHKITKRGQNVTFRCDPISEHNRLYWYRQTLGQGPEFLTYFQNEAQLEKSRLLSDRFSAERPKGSFSTLEIQRTEQGDSAMYLCASGGPAYEQYFGPGTRLTVT.